Listed below are T cell receptor beta chains from one sample, sequenced in a study of T cells in tumors after PD-1 blockade. Method: immunoSEQ multiplex PCR; TCRdb's copy keeps in-frame clones and lacks some. There are 13,000 to 15,000 clones in the sample; about 82% occur only once, and approximately 25% lies in the top ten. The specimen comprised PBMCs, sampled after anti-PD-1 treatment. The origin of the receptors is a human donor with basal cell carcinoma. Both conserved end residues are part of each CDR3. A D gene is named only where the DNA matches it firmly. Size is omitted from some rows. Given values are once, few, many or a class for expanded clones.

v_gene: TRBV2; d_gene: .; j_gene: TRBJ2-1; abundance: .; CDR3nt: TGTGCCAGCAGTGCCTATACAATAGGACCATCCTACAATGAGCAGTTCTTC; CDR3aa: CASSAYTIGPSYNEQFF
v_gene: TRBV27; d_gene: TRBD2; j_gene: TRBJ2-1; abundance: .; CDR3nt: TGTGCCAGCAGTTTAGCAGGGGTAGCGGGGAGGAATGAGCAGTTCTTC; CDR3aa: CASSLAGVAGRNEQFF
v_gene: TRBV19; d_gene: TRBD2; j_gene: TRBJ2-3; abundance: .; CDR3nt: TGTGCCAGTAGTCCACGGACTAGCGGGAGGGCTTGGGCAGATACGCAGTATTTT; CDR3aa: CASSPRTSGRAWADTQYF
v_gene: TRBV10-1; d_gene: .; j_gene: TRBJ2-2; abundance: .; CDR3nt: TGCGCCAGCAGTGAGAATGGGGGAGCCGGGGAGCTGTTTTTT; CDR3aa: CASSENGGAGELFF
v_gene: TRBV5-5; d_gene: .; j_gene: TRBJ1-2; abundance: .; CDR3nt: TGTGCCAGCAGCCTGGACAGCTATGGCTACACCTTC; CDR3aa: CASSLDSYGYTF
v_gene: TRBV3-1/TRBV3-2; d_gene: .; j_gene: TRBJ2-1; abundance: few; CDR3nt: TGTGCCAGCAGCCAAGAAAGATTGGCGGCAAACAGCGACAATGAGCAGTTCTTC; CDR3aa: CASSQERLAANSDNEQFF
v_gene: TRBV5-1; d_gene: .; j_gene: TRBJ2-5; abundance: .; CDR3nt: TGCGCCAGCAGCTTGGCCGGTTTATCAGAGACCCAGTACTTC; CDR3aa: CASSLAGLSETQYF
v_gene: TRBV25-1; d_gene: .; j_gene: TRBJ2-7; abundance: .; CDR3nt: TGTGCCAGCACGGGGGGCCCCTACGAGCAGTACTTC; CDR3aa: CASTGGPYEQYF
v_gene: TRBV6-6; d_gene: .; j_gene: TRBJ1-5; abundance: .; CDR3nt: TGTGCCAGCAGTTACTCCCCGACAAATCAGCCCCAGCATTTT; CDR3aa: CASSYSPTNQPQHF
v_gene: TRBV7-2; d_gene: .; j_gene: TRBJ1-6; abundance: .; CDR3nt: TGTGCCAGCAGCTTGAGGGCGGGTAATTCACCCCTCCACTTT; CDR3aa: CASSLRAGNSPLHF
v_gene: TRBV27; d_gene: TRBD1; j_gene: TRBJ2-1; abundance: .; CDR3nt: TGTGCCAGCAGAGGACAGGGGAACGGAAATGAGCAGTTCTTC; CDR3aa: CASRGQGNGNEQFF
v_gene: TRBV5-5; d_gene: .; j_gene: TRBJ1-2; abundance: .; CDR3nt: TGTGCCAGCCGGCCGACGGTGGGAAGCAACTATGGCTACACCTTC; CDR3aa: CASRPTVGSNYGYTF
v_gene: TRBV4-2; d_gene: .; j_gene: TRBJ1-2; abundance: .; CDR3nt: TGTGCCAGCAGCCAAGATAGGACCCGCTGGGGCTACACCTTC; CDR3aa: CASSQDRTRWGYTF
v_gene: TRBV10-2; d_gene: .; j_gene: TRBJ1-1; abundance: .; CDR3nt: TGCGCCAGCAGTGGCGTGGGCCTGAACACTGAAGCTTTCTTT; CDR3aa: CASSGVGLNTEAFF
v_gene: TRBV5-1; d_gene: TRBD2; j_gene: TRBJ2-2; abundance: .; CDR3nt: TGCGCCAGCAGCTTGGATGTGACTAGCTTTACCGGGGAGCTGTTTTTT; CDR3aa: CASSLDVTSFTGELFF
v_gene: TRBV4-1; d_gene: .; j_gene: TRBJ2-1; abundance: .; CDR3nt: TGCGCCAGCAGCCAAGACGGGGGTCCCTACAATGAGCAGTTCTTC; CDR3aa: CASSQDGGPYNEQFF
v_gene: TRBV2; d_gene: .; j_gene: TRBJ2-1; abundance: few; CDR3nt: TGTGCCAGCAGTGAAGCGGCTGGTCGGGAAGAGCAGTTCTTC; CDR3aa: CASSEAAGREEQFF
v_gene: TRBV12-3/TRBV12-4; d_gene: .; j_gene: TRBJ2-1; abundance: .; CDR3nt: TGTGCCAGCAGTCAAGTCTATGAGCAGTTCTTC; CDR3aa: CASSQVYEQFF
v_gene: TRBV28; d_gene: .; j_gene: TRBJ1-1; abundance: .; CDR3nt: TGTGCCAGCAGGGAAGGGGGACTCCTGAACACTGAAGCTTTCTTT; CDR3aa: CASREGGLLNTEAFF
v_gene: TRBV5-1; d_gene: .; j_gene: TRBJ2-7; abundance: .; CDR3nt: TGCGCCAGCAGCGCGCCCTCCTACGAGCAGTACTTC; CDR3aa: CASSAPSYEQYF
v_gene: TRBV29-1; d_gene: TRBD1; j_gene: TRBJ2-1; abundance: .; CDR3nt: TGCAGCGTTGAAGCGGCGGACAGGGGATCCTACAATGAGCAGTTCTTC; CDR3aa: CSVEAADRGSYNEQFF